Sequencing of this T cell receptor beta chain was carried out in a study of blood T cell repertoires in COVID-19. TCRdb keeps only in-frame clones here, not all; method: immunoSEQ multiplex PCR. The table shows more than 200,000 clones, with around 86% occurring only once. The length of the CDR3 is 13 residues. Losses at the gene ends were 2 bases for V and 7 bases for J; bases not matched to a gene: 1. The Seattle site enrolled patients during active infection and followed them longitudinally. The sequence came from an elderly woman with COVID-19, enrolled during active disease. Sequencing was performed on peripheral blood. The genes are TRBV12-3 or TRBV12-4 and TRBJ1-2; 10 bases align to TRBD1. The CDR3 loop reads CASSLRQGAGYTF. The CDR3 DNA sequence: TGTGCCAGCAGTTTAAGACAGGGGGCTGGCTACACCTTC.